One and the same sample provided the 13 T cell receptor beta chains below, sequenced in a study of cytomegalovirus exposure and HLA in healthy donors. The PCR had 60 Vbeta and 13 Jbeta primers. The data were produced by immunoSEQ multiplex PCR, yet TCRdb's version contains in-frame clones alone and is incomplete. The sample carries about 200,000 clones, approximately 79% recorded once. The sample comprised PBMCs. Receptors were obtained from a girl aged 5 to 17 in good health and CMV-seropositive.

The chain combines TRBV30 with TRBJ1-1; D ambiguous. Germline values: CDR1 GTSNPN, CDR2 SVGIG (reference sequence). The CDR3 spans 12 residues. V gave up 5 bases and J gave up 1 base, with 8 bases separating them. Written as DNA, the CDR3 is TGTGCCTGGTCTCGGTCGAACACTGAAGCTTTCTTT. It is translated as CAWSRSNTEAFF.

The CDR3 DNA is TGTGCCATCAGCTCGGGGGGTCAGCCCCAGCATTTT. It is translated as CAISSGGQPQHF. The rearrangement links TRBV10-3 to TRBJ1-5, with D perhaps matching TRBD1 (5 bases). The V gene's germline CDR1 is ENHRY and CDR2 SYGVKD. This CDR3 is 12 amino acids long. V was clipped by 6 bases and J by 6 bases, with 9 bases between them.

The gene calls are TRBV21-1 and TRBJ2-3; the table assigns TRBD1, which was not confirmed against the DNA. TRBV21-1 is termed a pseudogene. The CDR3 length is 12 residues. This chain's CDR3 is CASGTGGDTQYF. The CDR3 DNA reads TGTGCCAGCGGGACAGGTGGGGATACGCAGTATTTT.

The chain recombines TRBV6-1 with TRBJ2-2; D not certain. CDR3 length: 12 amino acids. Trimming pared 5 bases from V and 3 bases from J, leaving 4 bases between. CDR1 and CDR2 from the germline V gene are MNHNS and SASEGT. CDR3 region: CASSYYTGELFF. The CDR3 bases are TGTGCCAGCAGTTATTACACCGGGGAGCTGTTTTTT.

V gene TRBV9 combines with J gene TRBJ2-3; TRBD1 is a possible D gene (5 bases). Trimming shortened V by 4 bases and J by 9 bases, and 15 bases separated the two germline ends. Germline V gives CDR1 SGDLS, CDR2 YYNGEE. This CDR3 contains 13 residues. In DNA, the CDR3 is TGTGCCAGCAGCCCTACAACAGGTGGGACGCAGTATTTT. It translates to CASSPTTGGTQYF.

This clone was recorded only once. The rearrangement joins TRBV6-5 to TRBJ2-2; a weak D match, TRBD2 (6 bases). Germline values: CDR1 MNHEY, CDR2 SVGAGI. Trimming took 10 bases from V and 3 from J, leaving 15 bases between them. CDR3 length: 14 residues. The CDR3 DNA is TGTGCCACCCGGGGGATGCAGGACACCGGGGAGCTGTTTTTT. Translation: CATRGMQDTGELFF.

This clone was detected only a few times. The rearrangement uses TRBV4-1 and TRBJ2-3, with 9 nucleotides matching TRBD1. CDR3 length: 16 amino acids. From germline, CDR1 is MGHRA and CDR2 YSYEKL. Trimming took 0 bases from V and 2 from J; bases not matched to a gene: 3. CDR3 loop: CASSQERDRATDTQYF. For the CDR3, the DNA is TGCGCCAGCAGCCAAGAAAGGGACAGGGCCACAGATACGCAGTATTTT.

As concerns this clone: The junction departs from germline at one end; a sequencing error may be responsible. Other nucleotide sequences from this sample produce the same CDR3. This chain joins TRBV12-5 and TRBJ2-6; a weak D match, TRBD1 (5 bases). Germline V CDR1 and CDR2: LGHNT, FRNRAP. This CDR3 region has 14 residues. CDR3: CASGSGSGANVLTF. CDR3 bases: TGTGCTAGTGGTTCGGGCTCTGGGGCCAACGTCCTGACTTTT.

Note on this clone: Other DNA sequences in the same sample also yield this CDR3. This chain connects TRBV6-5 to TRBJ1-2; TRBD1 agrees at 8 bases. V shed 6 bases, J shed 7 bases, and the junction held 7 bases outside the gene matches. This CDR3 has 13 residues. Germline V gene data show CDR1 as MNHEY and CDR2 as SVGAGI. CDR3 amino acids: CASSPDRVGGYTF. The CDR3 DNA sequence: TGTGCCAGCAGCCCGGACAGGGTGGGTGGCTACACCTTC.

CDR3 sequence (DNA): TGCGCCAGCAGCCCGAGGACAGCGACCAACACCGGGGAGCTGTTTTTT. Its translation is CASSPRTATNTGELFF. V usage is TRBV4-3 and J usage is TRBJ2-2; tentatively, D is TRBD1 (6 bases). The CDR3 runs to 16 residues. V was cut by 4 bases and J by 2 bases, with 14 bases left in between. Germline V lookup: CDR1 LGHNA, CDR2 YSLEER.

This clone was counted between two and nine times. The V gene is TRBV11-2, the J gene TRBJ2-7, with 7 nucleotides matching TRBD1. V dropped 7 bases and J dropped 2; count of bases not matched to a gene: 11. The CDR3 runs to 15 residues. Looked up from germline, CDR1 is SGHAT and CDR2 is FQNNGV. CDR3 residues: CASTLSGTETYEQYF. Written as DNA, the CDR3 is TGTGCCAGCACCCTTTCCGGGACAGAGACCTACGAGCAGTACTTC.

V usage is TRBV19 and J usage is TRBJ2-1; 7 nucleotides match TRBD2. The CDR3 loop spans 17 amino acids. V shed 6 bases, J shed 0 bases, and the junction held 11 bases outside the gene matches. Germline values: CDR1 LNHDA, CDR2 SQIVND (reference sequence). CDR3: CASSLLAASISYNEQFF. In DNA, the CDR3 is TGTGCCAGTAGCCTGCTAGCGGCTAGCATCTCCTACAATGAGCAGTTCTTC.

The chain combines TRBV4-3 with TRBJ1-4; the match to TRBD1 covers 7 bases. Trimming cost V 4 bases and J 0 bases; bases outside gene matches: 11. The germline V gene has CDR1 LGHNA and CDR2 YSLEER. The CDR3 totals 18 residues. The CDR3 here is CASSPATGPRATNEKLFF. As DNA, the CDR3 is TGCGCCAGCAGCCCCGCGACAGGGCCCCGGGCAACTAATGAAAAACTGTTTTTT.